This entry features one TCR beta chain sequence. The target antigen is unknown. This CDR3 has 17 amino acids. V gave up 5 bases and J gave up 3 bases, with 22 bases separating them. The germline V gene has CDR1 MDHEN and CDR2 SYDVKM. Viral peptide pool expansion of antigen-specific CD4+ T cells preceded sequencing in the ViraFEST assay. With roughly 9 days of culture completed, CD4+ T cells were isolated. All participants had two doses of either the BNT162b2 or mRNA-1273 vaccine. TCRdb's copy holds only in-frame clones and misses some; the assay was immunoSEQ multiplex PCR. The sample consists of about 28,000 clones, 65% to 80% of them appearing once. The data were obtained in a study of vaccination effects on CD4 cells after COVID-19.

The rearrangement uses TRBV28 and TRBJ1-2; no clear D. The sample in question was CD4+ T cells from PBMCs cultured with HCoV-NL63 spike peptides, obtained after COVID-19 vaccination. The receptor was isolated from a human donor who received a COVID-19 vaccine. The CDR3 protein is CASSLKGSRRLHYGYTF. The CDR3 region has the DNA TGTGCCAGCAGTCTGAAGGGATCAAGGAGGTTGCACTATGGCTACACCTTC.